This TCR beta chain was sequenced in a study of T cell repertoires in cytomegalovirus infection. MiXCR, applied by TCRdb to the reads, yields one record per CDR3 protein. The table has 200,000 to 300,000 distinct CDR3 sequences, approximately 8.3% seen once. This clonotype has ten or more counts. This clonotype was sampled from a human donor in good health (CMV status not recorded). Some clones in this sample may be carry-over from other donors' samples. The sample taken for sequencing was PBMCs.

The CDR3 bases are TGTGCCAGCAGGGAACAGGGGGCGAATAATTCACCCCTCCACTTT. Translation gives CASREQGANNSPLHF. The J gene is TRBJ1-6, the V gene TRBV11-2; 9 bases line up with TRBD1. In germline, CDR1 is SGHAT, CDR2 FQNNGV. The ends lost 6 bases at V and 5 bases at J; junction bases unmatched: 5. The CDR3 is 15 amino acids. Full variable domain (rest looked up from reference TRBV11-2 and TRBJ1-6): EAGVAQSPRYKIIEKRQSVAFWCNPISGHATLYWYQQILGQGPKLLIQFQNNGVVDDSQLPKDRFSAERLKGVDSTLKIQPAKLEDSAVYLCASREQGANNSPLHFGNGTRLTVT.